The 25 T cell receptor delta chains presented below share a single source sample, sequenced in a study of γδ T cells in repeated Plasmodium falciparum infection. Flow sorting of PBMC yielded separate Vgamma9/Vdelta2+ and Vdelta2-negative gammadelta T cell populations for bulk repertoire analysis. TCRdb fed the multiplex PCR reads into CATT to redo clone calling. The profile shows tens of thousands of delta-chain clones, around 1.7% of them singletons. Source material: gamma-delta T cells from blood. These TCRs come from a pool of human donors (malaria-infected and uninfected, not separated).

To note about this clone: It is likely a read error: a sequence one base away is far more abundant. Additional DNA sequences in this sample encode the identical CDR3. The chain combines TRDV1 with TRDJ1; perhaps TRDD2 as D (6 bases). V lost 9 bases, J lost 0 bases, and 20 bases lay in between. The CDR3 loop spans 16 amino acids. Germline loops: CDR1 TSWWSYY, CDR2 QGS. DNA of the CDR3: TGTGCTCTCCTTCCCACCCCATCCCCTTACACCGATAAACTCATCTTT. As protein: CALLPTPSPYTDKLIF.

This clone is labeled medium-sized. Other DNA sequences in the sample encode the same CDR3. The CDR3 nucleotides read TGTGCCTGTGACACGTTGGAATTAAACTGGAAGGGACTCATCTTT. Translation: CACDTLELNWKGLIF. This chain uses TRDV2 with TRDJ1; perhaps TRDD3 as D (5 bases). Trimming took off 1 base at V and 10 bases at J, with 21 bases between the two ends. Germline-derived CDR1 and CDR2 are GEAIGNYY and EKD. CDR3 length: 15 amino acids.

This clone was counted many times. The protein recorded in TCRdb matches a much larger clone and deviates from this DNA's translation at residue 13, suggesting a read error; the protein here is obtained by translating the DNA. The rearrangement joins TRDV1 to TRDJ2, with D possibly matching TRDD3 (6 bases). The V gene lost 2 bases and the J gene lost 10 bases, with 23 bases spanning the gap. The CDR3 contains 17 residues. Germline V gives CDR1 TSWWSYY, CDR2 QGS. CDR3 protein: CALGEFDWGSLSEQLFF. DNA of the CDR3: TGTGCTCTTGGGGAATTTGATTGGGGGTCCTTGTCAGAACAACTCTTCTTT.

This clone showed up many times. TCRdb attributes to this sequence the protein of a much larger clone, which differs from the DNA translation at residue 8; a read error is likely, and the protein displayed is translated from the DNA. The chain employs TRDV1 and TRDJ1; the D gene is possibly TRDD3 (5 bases). Trimming took off 10 bases at V and 2 bases at J, with 32 bases between the two ends. The CDR3 consists of 19 residues. Germline CDR1 is TSWWSYY and CDR2 is QGS. CDR3 sequence reads: CAPPLYWWIGRGSTDKLIF. In DNA form, the CDR3 reads TGTGCTCCCCCGCTGTACTGGTGGATAGGTCGAGGTTCTACCGATAAACTCATCTTT.

A few counts support this clone. TCRdb has a much larger clone's protein, which differs at residue 4 from the translation of this DNA, likely because of a read error; what is shown is the protein translated from the DNA. V usage is TRDV1 and J usage is TRDJ1; D is uncertain. Because TCRdb records no J gene, it was assigned here through a match of the DNA to germline. The germline V gene has CDR1 TSWWSYY and CDR2 QGS. The CDR3 totals 14 residues. The DNA for the CDR3 is TGTGCTCTTGAGGAAGTGGCCCCCCCCGATAAACTCATCTTT. Its translation is CALEEVAPPDKLIF.

This clone occurred a few times. For this DNA, TCRdb reports the protein of a much larger clone, which diverges at residue 17, most likely from a read error; the protein presented here is translated directly from the DNA. The chain links TRDV1 to TRDJ1; TRDD3 matches at 9 bases. Here the J gene was assigned by germline matching of the DNA, as TCRdb has none. The CDR3 covers 25 residues. Losses at the gene ends were 0 bases for V and 0 bases for J; bases not matched to a gene: 29. Germline V gene sequence: CDR1 TSWWSYY, CDR2 QGS. The CDR3, as DNA: TGTGCTCTTGGGGAACTGTCCCAGAAGTCCTGTTGTACTGGGGGACTGAGTCCCTACACCGATAAACTCATCTTT. Translation: CALGELSQKSCCTGGLSPYTDKLIF.

This clone occurred a few times. This DNA translates differently at residue 15 from the TCRdb protein, which is that of a much larger clone; a read error is likely, and the protein shown is the DNA's own translation. This rearrangement joins TRDV1 to TRDJ1; 10 bases are shared with TRDD3. TCRdb leaves out the J gene; it was filled in here by matching the DNA to germline. The CDR3 length is 24 residues. V shed 2 bases, J shed 2 bases, and the junction held 29 bases outside the gene matches. Germline CDR1 TSWWSYY, CDR2 QGS. CDR3 in DNA: TGTGCTCTTGGGGAAAGAGTATGGCCTACCGGGGGATACGCCGGGGAAGGGAGGACCGATAAACTCATCTTT. This sequence encodes CALGERVWPTGGYAGEGRTDKLIF.

Comments on this clone: The protein that TCRdb holds for this DNA derives from a much larger clone and differs from the translated DNA at residue 12, which likely indicates a read error; the protein shown here is translated from the DNA. The J gene is TRDJ1, the V gene TRDV2; 10 nucleotides align to TRDD3. This CDR3 is 18 amino acids long. Germline V gene data show CDR1 as GEAIGNYY and CDR2 as EKD. V lost 3 bases to trimming and J lost 1 base; unmatched junction nucleotides: 13. The CDR3, as DNA: TGTGCCTGTGACCATTCTTCACTGGGGGATCCGTCCACCGATAAACTCATCTTT. It translates to CACDHSSLGDPSTDKLIF.

This clone was counted a few times. For this DNA, TCRdb reports the protein of a much larger clone, which diverges at residue 14, most likely from a read error; the protein presented here is translated directly from the DNA. This rearrangement joins TRDV1 to TRDJ1; 9 bases match TRDD3. Germline V CDR1 and CDR2: TSWWSYY, QGS. Germline trimming cut 1 base from V and 5 bases from J; bases unmatched to any gene: 20. This CDR3 region has 20 residues. CDR3 nucleotides: TGTGCTCTTGGGGAACCCTACCCAAACCTCTACTGGGGGACACGAGATAAACTCATCTTT. This translates into CALGEPYPNLYWGTRDKLIF.

For this clone: This DNA's translation and the protein TCRdb lists, from a much larger clone, do not match at residue 14, likely due to a read error; the protein shown is translated from the DNA. This chain uses TRDV1 with TRDJ1, with D possibly matching TRDD1 (6 bases). The J gene was not available in TCRdb and was assigned here by matching the DNA to germline segments. With 0 bases removed from V and 6 bases from J, the gap between germline ends came to 23 bases. The CDR3 sequence is 18 residues long. CDR1 TSWWSYY and CDR2 QGS come from the germline V gene. The CDR3 DNA reads TGTGCTCTTGGGGAACTTCCCTGGTGGATAAATAGGATCAATAAACTCATCTTT. It specifies CALGELPWWINRINKLIF.

This chain uses TRDV1 with TRDJ1; maybe TRDD1 (5 bases). As TCRdb names no J gene, one was assigned here on the basis of a DNA match to germline. CDR1 is TSWWSYY and CDR2 is QGS in the germline V gene. This CDR3 contains 20 residues. Trimming removed 2 bases from V and 2 bases from J, with 27 bases in between. CDR3 nucleotide sequence: TGTGCTCTTGGGGAAATTATAGTCCCATCCTCGCGGGGTATTACCGATAAACTCATCTTT. This translates into CALGEIIVPSSRGITDKLIF.

In its sample, this clone was seen many times. TCRdb's entry gives the protein of a much larger clone, which mismatches this DNA's translation at residue 12, likely from a read error; the protein reported here is translated from the DNA. The chain joins TRDV1 to TRDJ1; the D is unclear. TCRdb gives no J gene; it was assigned here by matching the DNA to germline. The CDR3 is 18 residues long. CDR1 is TSWWSYY, CDR2 QGS, per germline. V shed 3 bases and J shed 7 bases, with 27 bases lying between them. Here the CDR3 reads CALGDPFPTYGAEFKLIF. In DNA, the CDR3 is TGTGCTCTTGGGGACCCCTTTCCCACTTACGGTGCGGAGTTTAAACTCATCTTT.

This clone was counted only a few times. The protein TCRdb lists belongs to a much larger clone and differs from this DNA's translation at residue 12, which points to a read error; the protein shown is made from the DNA. V usage is TRDV1 and J usage is TRDJ1, with 9 bases fitting TRDD3. In the absence of a J gene in TCRdb, the DNA was matched to germline to assign it here. The CDR3 is 20 residues long. V trimming: 1 base; J trimming: 0 bases; junction bases outside the gene matches: 15. Germline CDR1 is TSWWSYY and CDR2 is QGS. DNA of the CDR3: TGTGCTCTTGGGGAACGGAATCAGGGGGATACTCCCCTTGACACCGATAAACTCATCTTT. Translation gives CALGERNQGDTPLDTDKLIF.

This clone was counted between two and nine times. This DNA's translation differs at residue 11 from TCRdb's protein, which comes from a much larger clone; a read error is likely, and the protein shown is translated from the DNA. The rearrangement links TRDV1 to TRDJ1; D possibly corresponds to TRDD2 (5 bases). Here the J gene came from matching the DNA to germline, since TCRdb omits it. Trimming shortened V by 4 bases and J by 0 bases, and 30 bases separated the two germline ends. From germline, CDR1 is TSWWSYY and CDR2 QGS. CDR3 length: 21 amino acids. The CDR3 loop is CALGVQGWLLFRTSYTDKLIF. The CDR3 DNA follows: TGTGCTCTTGGGGTTCAAGGGTGGCTCCTATTTCGTACTTCGTACACCGATAAACTCATCTTT.

This clone has more than one count but fewer than ten. A much larger clone is a single base away; this may be a read error. Other DNA sequences within the sample encode an identical CDR3. The V gene is TRDV1, the J gene TRDJ1; 8 nucleotides align to TRDD3. Germline CDR1 and CDR2: TSWWSYY and QGS. This CDR3 has 21 residues. For the CDR3, the DNA is TGTGCCCTTGGGGAACGGCCTTCCATCGTACTGGGGGGATCATACACCGATAAACTCATCTTT. This gives the protein CALGERPSIVLGGSYTDKLIF.

This clone has more than one count but fewer than ten. TCRdb shows a much larger clone's protein in place of this DNA's translation, and the two differ at residue 23, likely through a read error; the protein shown is translated from the DNA. The chain couples TRDV3 to TRDJ1; TRDD3 agrees at 12 bases. TCRdb is silent on the J gene; assignment here came from matching the DNA to germline. CDR3 length: 28 residues. Germline loops: CDR1 TVYSNPD, CDR2 GDNSRS (reference sequence). The ends lost 2 bases at V and 3 bases at J; junction bases unmatched: 46. CDR3 protein: CAFGGSSPLGDTGSACLRIATYPDKLIF. CDR3 sequence (DNA): TGTGCCTTTGGTGGTTCCTCCCCGCTGGGGGATACGGGGAGCGCATGTTTACGGATAGCTACGTACCCCGATAAACTCATCTTT.

Turning to this clone: A read error likely explains why the TCRdb protein, taken from a much larger clone, differs from this DNA's translation at residue 6; the protein shown is translated from the DNA. The V and J genes are TRDV2 and TRDJ1; TRDD3 aligns across 11 bases. TCRdb leaves out the J gene; it was filled in here by matching the DNA to germline. The CDR3 totals 17 residues. Trimming took 3 bases from V and 3 from J; bases not matched to a gene: 11. In germline, CDR1 is GEAIGNYY, CDR2 EKD. The CDR3 region has the DNA TGTGCCTGTGACCTAATGCTGGGGGATACAGGATCCGATAAACTCATCTTT. It is translated as CACDLMLGDTGSDKLIF.

The table lists this clone with a few counts. This is likely an artifact of a read error, given a far larger clone one base away. The sample contains more than one DNA sequence encoding this CDR3. V gene TRDV1 combines with J gene TRDJ1, with D unresolved. In the absence of a J gene in TCRdb, the DNA was matched to germline to assign it here. Germline CDR1 reads TSWWSYY; CDR2 reads QGS. The CDR3 spans 12 residues. V was shortened by 2 bases and J by 6 bases, with 7 bases between the two germline ends. CDR3 sequence: CALGELRYKLIF. CDR3 DNA sequence: TGTGCTCTTGGGGAATTGCGATATAAACTCATCTTT.

In the case of this clone: TCRdb assigns this DNA the protein of a much larger clone, which departs from its translation at residue 11; this likely reflects a read error, and the protein shown comes from translating the DNA. The V gene call reads TRDV2; no J gene was called. This CDR3 has 14 amino acids. Germline V CDR1 and CDR2: GEAIGNYY, EKD. The CDR3 DNA is TGTGCCTGTGACGCCCTGCCAGACACCGATAATCTCATCTTT. It translates to CACDALPDTDNLIF.

On this clone: A far larger clone is off by one base, so a read error is likely. Other nucleotide sequences in the sample specify the same CDR3. The chain couples TRDV3 to TRDJ1; either TRDD2 or TRDD3 may supply D (9 bases each). TCRdb records no J gene; here it was assigned by comparing the DNA to germline. The CDR3 totals 19 residues. Trimming removed 3 bases at V and 1 base at J, with 30 bases between. CDR1 and CDR2 (germline): TVYSNPD, GDNSRS (reference sequence). The CDR3 protein is CAFAAFLLGDTLITDKLIF. CDR3 nucleotides: TGTGCCTTCGCGGCCTTCCTACTTGGGGATACGCTGATCACCGATAAACTCATCTTT.

This clone was seen repeatedly, ten times or more. The protein that TCRdb holds for this DNA derives from a much larger clone and differs from the translated DNA at residue 18, which likely indicates a read error; the protein shown here is translated from the DNA. The chain joins TRDV1 to TRDJ1; possibly TRDD3 for D (8 bases). The CDR3 sequence is 20 residues long. Germline V gene lookup returns CDR1 TSWWSYY and CDR2 QGS. In nucleotides, the CDR3 is TGTGCTCTTGGGGCTCCATTTTCCTACTTACACTGGGGGGCCACTGTTAAACCCATCTTT. Translation: CALGAPFSYLHWGATVKPIF.

This clone has more than one count but fewer than ten. It differs at one base from a far larger clone, so likely a read error. The same CDR3 is also encoded by other DNA sequences in this sample. With the J gene uncalled, the V gene is TRDV1; TRDD3 is the table's D call and was not checked against the DNA. Per germline, CDR1 TSWWSYY and CDR2 QGS. The CDR3 runs 21 residues. CDR3 DNA sequence: TGTGCTCTTGGGGAAGTCTTAAACGGGCCTTCTGGGGGCTCGTACACCGATAAACTCATCTTC. Its protein is CALGEVLNGPSGGSYTDKLIF.

With regard to this clone: With a far larger clone one base away, a read error is the likely cause. The same CDR3 is also encoded by other DNA sequences in this sample. The rearrangement links TRDV2 to TRDJ1; 11 bases are a match to TRDD3. TCRdb offers no J gene call, so here the DNA was matched to germline to obtain one. The length of the CDR3 is 23 residues. J was trimmed by 7 bases and V by 0 bases; bases with no gene match: 30. CDR1 is GEAIGNYY, CDR2 EKD, per germline. The DNA of the CDR3 is TGTGCCTGTGACACCGCCCCGGCACGTGGAGTGGGGGATACGACTTACCTACCTGGTAAACTCATCTTT. This encodes CACDTAPARGVGDTTYLPGKLIF.

This clone was recorded at least ten times. The protein given by TCRdb reflects a much larger clone and differs at residue 8 from this DNA's translation, likely from a read error; the protein shown is the DNA's translation. The chain is built from TRDV3 and TRDJ1, with 8 bases lining up with TRDD3. Germline loops: CDR1 TVYSNPD, CDR2 GDNSRS (reference sequence). The CDR3 loop spans 16 amino acids. J was trimmed by 2 bases and V by 4 bases; bases with no gene match: 15. The CDR3 sequence is CASERGICARTDKLIF. CDR3 bases: TGTGCCTCCGAAAGGGGGATATGCGCTAGGACCGATAAACTCATCTTT.

This clone occurred a few times. The rearrangement links TRDV1 to TRDJ1; D is possibly TRDD2 or TRDD3 (6 bases each). The J gene, missing from TCRdb, was assigned here through DNA to germline matching. Germline CDR1 reads TSWWSYY; CDR2 reads QGS. The V end lost 1 base, the J end lost 0 bases, and 36 bases lay between the germline ends. The CDR3 consists of 24 residues. CDR3 in amino acids: CALGEPTTFLYRSYWALYTDKLIF. CDR3 nucleotides: TGTGCTCTTGGGGAACCGACGACATTCCTATATCGATCGTACTGGGCGTTGTACACCGATAAACTCATCTTT.